Listed below are T cell receptor beta chains from one sample, sequenced in a study of tumor-infiltrating lymphocytes in primary liver carcinoma. TCRdb analysed the multiplex PCR reads with MiXCR anew, one entry per CDR3 protein. The sample lists about 200,000 distinct CDR3 sequences, 65% seen once, with roughly 7% in the top ten. Sample: peripheral blood. The source of these receptors is a woman aged 60-70 years with primary liver carcinoma and hepatitis B virus infection. CDR3s include the opening cysteine and the closing phenylalanine or tryptophan. A D gene is named only where the DNA matches it firmly. Part of the rows lack a size; the others show once, few, many or a class for expanded clones.

clone_size	cdr3_length	j_call	v_call	d_call	cdr3_nt	cdr3_aa
many	15	TRBJ2-7	TRBV6-5	-	TGTGCCAGCAGCTTTCGACAAGCACCCCCCTACGAGCAGTACTTC	CASSFRQAPPYEQYF
-	17	TRBJ2-2	TRBV11-2	-	TGTGCCAGCAGCTTTATTAGGGTAGTGAGGGGTGCTGAGGAGCTGTTTTTT	CASSFIRVVRGAEELFF
many	16	TRBJ1-1	TRBV6-1	-	TGTGCCAGCAGTGAAGCTGGGTTTTATATGAACACTGAAGCTTTCTTT	CASSEAGFYMNTEAFF
-	18	TRBJ2-2	TRBV5-4	-	TGTGGCAGCAGCTTGGGAGGTGGCAGGGGCATGAACACCGAGGAGCTGTTTTTT	CGSSLGGGRGMNTEELFF
few	14	TRBJ2-7	TRBV11-2	-	TGTGCCAGCAGCTTAAGGACCGGCGTCTACGAGCAGTACTTC	CASSLRTGVYEQYF
-	13	TRBJ2-1	TRBV14	-	TGTGCCAGCAGCCAAAACAGGAGGAATGAGCAGTTCTTC	CASSQNRRNEQFF
-	17	TRBJ2-5	TRBV11-1	-	TGTGCCAACAGCTTAGTCTCTTCAGGACGCCGTCGGGAGACCCAGTACTTC	CANSLVSSGRRRETQYF
once	19	TRBJ1-1	TRBV12-3/TRBV12-4	TRBD1	TGTGCCAGCAGTTTACGAGGGATTGACAGGGAGGGTGGTCACACTGAAGCTTTCTTT	CASSLRGIDREGGHTEAFF
many	19	TRBJ2-2	TRBV7-9	TRBD2	TGTGCCAGCAGCTCGACTAAAGGACTAGCGGGAAAGAACACCGGGGAGCTGTTTTTT	CASSSTKGLAGKNTGELFF
-	15	TRBJ2-2	TRBV11-2	-	TGTGCCAGCAGCCCCAAGGGGCGCGGCACCTGGGAGCTGTTTTTT	CASSPKGRGTWELFF
-	13	TRBJ2-7	TRBV25-1	-	TGTGCCAGCACTCAGAAGGGACTGCCCAAGCAGTACTTC	CASTQKGLPKQYF
few	17	TRBJ1-5	TRBV28	-	TGTGCCAGCAGTCTCGTCCCTGGGGGGGGCCCTAATCAGCCCCAGCATTTT	CASSLVPGGGPNQPQHF
-	14	TRBJ1-1	TRBV5-1	-	TGCGCCAGCAGCTTGGCTCCGGGTGCCACTGAAGCTTTCTTT	CASSLAPGATEAFF
many	13	TRBJ2-1	TRBV29-1	-	TGCAGCGTTGATCCCCTGAACTACAATGAGCAGTTCTTC	CSVDPLNYNEQFF
many	15	TRBJ2-3	TRBV5-1	-	TGCGCCAGCAGCTTGGCCGGCTATTCGGGAGATACGCAGTATTTT	CASSLAGYSGDTQYF
-	16	TRBJ1-1	TRBV21-1	-	TGTGCCAGCAGCAAATACGGGAGGGACAGGGGGCATCGGGCTTTCTTT	CASSKYGRDRGHRAFF
-	12	TRBJ1-1	TRBV28	-	TGTGCCAGCAGGAGAGGGAGGAGGGAAGCTTTCTTT	CASRRGRREAFF
-	12	TRBJ1-2	TRBV30	-	TGTGCCTGGAGTGCGGGCAACTATGGCTACACCTTC	CAWSAGNYGYTF